This T cell receptor beta chain was documented in a study of blood T cell repertoires in COVID-19. Study as a whole: The United States, Italy and Spain were the sources of the acute and convalescent COVID-19 samples.

Trimming removed 0 bases from V and 7 bases from J; junction bases left unmatched: 5. Germline CDR1 SGDLS, CDR2 YYNGEE. CDR3 size: 14 residues. Ages ranged from about 18 to 89 years, with residence in some 25 US areas. In Cohort 3, a recovered donor had either two negative PCRs, clearance, or symptom resolution. The data were produced by immunoSEQ multiplex PCR, yet TCRdb's version contains in-frame clones alone and is incomplete. Counted here are approximately 150,000 clones, about 79% occurring once; the ten biggest clones make up 12% to 15%. Sequencing input: PBMCs or T cells enriched from blood (not recorded which). This chain joins TRBV9 and TRBJ1-2; 8 bases fit TRBD1. The clonotype comes from a man aged 50 or older who had recovered from COVID-19. CDR3 DNA: TGTGCCAGCAGCGTAGATACAGGGGGGTCTGGCTACACCTTC. Its protein is CASSVDTGGSGYTF.